This entry lists 31 T cell receptor beta chains sequenced from one sample in a study of radiotherapy plus CTLA-4 blockade in lung cancer. Using immunoSEQ multiplex PCR, the repertoire was profiled, and TCRdb retains in-frame clones only, with some absent. The data hold roughly 77,000 clones, with roughly 80% observed a single time. The input for sequencing was peripheral blood, taken from a patient treated with radiotherapy plus ipilimumab. These receptors were collected from a human donor with non-small cell lung cancer whose response to radiotherapy plus ipilimumab could not be evaluated.

The rearrangement uses TRBV9 and TRBJ2-7, with 7 bases identical to TRBD1. The CDR3 runs to 15 residues. V was clipped by 0 bases and J by 0 bases; unmatched bases: 3. Germline V gives CDR1 SGDLS, CDR2 YYNGEE. CDR3 nucleotide sequence: TGTGCCAGCAGCGTAGCGGGGACAGTCTCCTACGAGCAGTACTTC. Translated: CASSVAGTVSYEQYF.

This clone has a handful of counts. The V call is TRBV6-5, the J call TRBJ2-7, with D possibly TRBD1 on 6 matching bases. This CDR3 is built from 14 residues. Germline V lookup: CDR1 MNHEY, CDR2 SVGAGI. Trimming cost V 0 bases and J 4 bases, with 10 bases left between them. As DNA, the CDR3 is TGTGCCAGCAGTTACTCGGACAGTACATACGAGCAGTACTTC. Translation gives CASSYSDSTYEQYF.

V gene TRBV5-1 combines with J gene TRBJ2-1; 7 nucleotides line up with TRBD2. The CDR3 contains 15 residues. Germline V lookup: CDR1 SGHRS, CDR2 YFSETQ. J lost 2 bases, V lost 4 bases, and 6 bases had no gene match. DNA for the CDR3: TGCGCCAGCAGCGGGGAGGGCCATCCCTACAATGAGCAGTTCTTC. Its protein is CASSGEGHPYNEQFF.

This clone was counted once. The gene calls are TRBV19 and TRBJ1-1, with TRBD1 matching over 10 bases. V shed 6 bases, J shed 6 bases, and the junction held 4 bases outside the gene matches. The CDR3 length is 13 residues. Germline CDR1 is LNHDA and CDR2 is SQIVND (reference sequence). In nucleotides, the CDR3 is TGTGCCAGTAGCATGACAGGGGGCTCTGAAGCTTTCTTT. Residues: CASSMTGGSEAFF.

The chain joins TRBV7-3 to TRBJ2-2; 7 positions agree with TRBD2. Trimming cost V 2 bases and J 6 bases; bases outside gene matches: 6. Per the germline V gene, CDR1 is SGHTA and CDR2 is FQGTGA. The CDR3 contains 15 residues. The CDR3 reads CASSLSASGPGELFF. CDR3 DNA sequence: TGTGCCAGCAGCTTATCGGCTAGCGGTCCCGGGGAGCTGTTTTTT.

This clone was observed once. A read error may produce the germline difference seen at one junction end. This sequence joins TRBV4-1 and TRBJ1-4; no firm D call. The germline V gene has CDR1 MGHRA and CDR2 YSYEKL. The CDR3 runs to 16 residues. Here the CDR3 reads CASSQDRFSGYEKLFF. CDR3 DNA sequence: TGTGCCAGCAGCCAAGATCGCTTTTCGGGGTATGAAAAACTGTTTTTT.

The rearrangement joins TRBV28 to TRBJ1-3; tentative D call: TRBD1 (5 bases). CDR3 length: 18 residues. Per the germline V gene, CDR1 is MDHEN and CDR2 is SYDVKM. Trimming took off 6 bases at V and 0 bases at J, with 21 bases between the two ends. CDR3 coding DNA: TGTGCCAGCAGCCTCACTACCAGACAGCGAGCCTCTGGAAACACCATATATTTT. Protein product: CASSLTTRQRASGNTIYF.

The chain carries TRBV7-2 and TRBJ2-5, with 7 nucleotides matching TRBD2. The length of the CDR3 is 16 residues. The junction had 11 bases not matched to a gene; V was cut back by 5 bases and J by 2 bases. Germline CDR1 and CDR2: SGHTA and FQGNSA. The CDR3 is CASSTLVTGGQETQYF. The CDR3 DNA sequence: TGTGCCAGCAGCACCCTCGTGACGGGGGGACAAGAGACCCAGTACTTC.

The V call is TRBV10-2, the J call TRBJ2-1; D gene unclear. Germline lookup yields CDR1 WSHSY and CDR2 SAAADI. The CDR3 consists of 11 residues. V lost 3 bases, J lost 7 bases, and 4 bases lay in between. The chain's CDR3 is CASSDRNEQFF. CDR3 nucleotides: TGCGCCAGCAGTGATAGAAATGAGCAGTTCTTC.

This clone was found once. This rearrangement joins TRBV11-3 to TRBJ2-1; TRBD2 matches 12 bases. The junction had 6 bases not matched to a gene; V was cut back by 2 bases and J by 4 bases. The CDR3 length is 17 residues. Germline CDR1 SGHNT, CDR2 YENEEA. The DNA of the CDR3 is TGTGCCAGCAGCTTAACCAGGACTAGCGGGACTTACAATGAGCAGTTCTTC. Amino acid sequence: CASSLTRTSGTYNEQFF.

V gene TRBV5-1 combines with J gene TRBJ1-1; D gene uncertain. Between the trimmed V and J ends, which lost 0 bases and 2 bases, there was a span of 8 bases. Germline CDR1 and CDR2: SGHRS and YFSETQ. CDR3 length equals 14 residues. CDR3: CASSLDSRNTEAFF. The CDR3 DNA reads TGCGCCAGCAGCTTGGACAGTCGTAACACTGAAGCTTTCTTT.

The chain carries TRBV6-6 and TRBJ1-2, with 7 bases identical to TRBD1. The CDR3 is 14 residues long. Germline trimming cut 2 bases from V and 4 bases from J; bases unmatched to any gene: 4. The germline gives CDR1 MNHNY, CDR2 SVGAGI (reference sequence). The CDR3 reads CASSYQTGTYGYTF. For the CDR3, the DNA is TGTGCCAGCAGTTACCAGACAGGGACCTATGGCTACACCTTC.

The V and J genes are TRBV5-1 and TRBJ2-7; 8 nucleotides match TRBD1. The CDR3 runs 13 residues. V dropped 1 base and J dropped 4; count of bases not matched to a gene: 1. Per the germline V gene, CDR1 is SGHRS and CDR2 is YFSETQ. The CDR3 loop reads CASSLRTGYEQYF. The CDR3 DNA reads TGCGCCAGCAGCTTGAGGACAGGGTACGAGCAGTACTTC.

The J gene is TRBJ2-3, the V gene TRBV7-2; 8 positions match TRBD2. The CDR3 runs 16 residues. With V trimmed by 5 bases and J by 1 base, 8 bases remained unmatched. CDR1 is SGHTA and CDR2 is FQGNSA in the germline V gene. The CDR3 region is CASSHGRGAGTDTQYF. In nucleotides, the CDR3 is TGTGCCAGCAGCCATGGGCGGGGGGCCGGCACAGATACGCAGTATTTT.

The chain recombines TRBV6-6 with TRBJ1-1; a possible D gene is TRBD1 (5 bases). The CDR3 contains 14 residues. The V end was cut by 5 bases, the J end by 0 bases, with 10 bases between. Per germline, CDR1 MNHNY and CDR2 SVGAGI (reference sequence). In DNA, the CDR3 is TGTGCCAGCAGTCCGACAGCCATGAACACTGAAGCTTTCTTT. The encoded protein is CASSPTAMNTEAFF.

The J gene is TRBJ1-2, the V gene TRBV28; a possible D gene is TRBD1 (5 bases). The ends were cut back, 2 bases at V and 7 bases at J, with 20 bases in the middle. CDR3 length equals 16 residues. CDR1 MDHEN and CDR2 SYDVKM come from the germline V gene. The CDR3 coding sequence is TGTGCCAGCAGTTTACGCGCCTTATCTCAGGGTGGTGGCTACACCTTC. This gives the protein CASSLRALSQGGGYTF.

This clone showed up just once. The chain combines TRBV11-3 with TRBJ2-7, with a tentative D call TRBD1 (6 bases). V lost 1 base to trimming and J lost 5 bases, with 15 bases between them. Germline lookup yields CDR1 SGHNT and CDR2 YENEEA. This CDR3 has 15 amino acids. The CDR3 loop is CASSLVQTGTHEQYF. The CDR3 DNA reads TGTGCCAGCAGCTTAGTTCAAACAGGGACCCACGAGCAGTACTTC.

The chain is built from TRBV5-4 and TRBJ2-1; 8 nucleotides agree with TRBD2. Germline CDR1 reads SGHNT; CDR2 reads YYREEE (reference sequence). Trimming removed 4 bases from V and 0 bases from J; junction bases left unmatched: 3. The CDR3 is 15 amino acids. This CDR3 is CASSNGGASYNEQFF. The CDR3, as DNA: TGTGCCAGCAGCAACGGGGGGGCCTCCTACAATGAGCAGTTCTTC.

Only one count was recorded for this clone. V and J are TRBV7-6 and TRBJ2-2; 9 positions agree with TRBD2. Germline loops: CDR1 SGHVS, CDR2 FNYEAQ. The CDR3 has 17 amino acids. The J segment lost 2 bases and the V segment lost 2 bases, leaving 6 bases of the junction unmatched. Here the CDR3 reads CASSLSAGGSNTGELFF. CDR3 in DNA: TGTGCCAGCAGCTTATCAGCGGGAGGATCCAACACCGGGGAGCTGTTTTTT.

The sample holds one count of this clone. This rearrangement joins TRBV4-1 to TRBJ2-7; D might be TRBD2 (5 bases). CDR3 size: 13 residues. CDR1 MGHRA and CDR2 YSYEKL come from the germline V gene. V was clipped by 6 bases and J by 2 bases, with 11 bases between them. In DNA, the CDR3 is TGCGCCAGCAGACCACGGGGAACCTACGAGCAGTACTTC. It specifies CASRPRGTYEQYF.

The chain links TRBV18 to TRBJ1-1; TRBD1 matches at 8 bases. V shed 3 bases and J 7 bases; nucleotides not matched to a gene: 1. The CDR3 covers 12 residues. CDR1 is KGHSH and CDR2 is LQKENI in the germline V gene. As DNA, the CDR3 is TGTGCCAGCTCACCTGGGACAGGTGAAGCTTTCTTT. Its protein is CASSPGTGEAFF.

The chain has TRBV5-1 and TRBJ2-3, with 10 bases matching TRBD1. Unmatched junction bases numbered 8, after V lost 4 bases and J lost 6 bases. Germline CDR1 SGHRS, CDR2 YFSETQ. This CDR3 spans 15 amino acids. The CDR3 loop reads CASSTGQGSLDTQYF. The CDR3 DNA is TGCGCCAGCAGCACGGGACAGGGGAGTTTGGATACGCAGTATTTT.

This sequence joins TRBV19 and TRBJ2-3, with a weak D call TRBD1 (5 bases). From germline, CDR1 is LNHDA and CDR2 SQIVND (reference sequence). The CDR3 loop spans 16 amino acids. Trimming removed 7 bases at V and 1 base at J, with 18 bases between. CDR3 sequence reads: CASTPLFRAGTDTQYF. The CDR3 DNA reads as TGTGCCAGTACCCCCCTTTTCAGGGCCGGCACAGATACGCAGTATTTT.

This chain links TRBV29-1 with TRBJ1-2; the match to TRBD1 covers 7 bases. Germline lookup yields CDR1 SQVTM and CDR2 ANQGSEA. Trimming cost V 0 bases and J 4 bases; bases outside gene matches: 8. The CDR3 extends over 15 amino acids. CDR3 DNA sequence: TGCAGCGTTGAAGATCGATCGTCAGGGGGCTATGGCTACACCTTC. This sequence encodes CSVEDRSSGGYGYTF.

The CDR3: CASSSGTGSGELFF. The CDR3 nucleotides read TGTGCCAGCAGCTCCGGGACAGGCTCGGGGGAGCTGTTTTTT. The rearrangement joins TRBV7-3 to TRBJ2-2, with 8 bases fitting TRBD1. The CDR3 consists of 14 residues. Unmatched junction bases numbered 6, after V lost 4 bases and J lost 8 bases. In germline, CDR1 is SGHTA, CDR2 FQGTGA.

The chain carries TRBV5-4 and TRBJ2-5; D not certain. Germline CDR1 reads SGHNT; CDR2 reads YYREEE (reference sequence). The CDR3 covers 12 residues. V shed 1 base and J shed 5 bases, with 6 bases lying between them. The CDR3 sequence: CASSLFGETQYF. In DNA form, the CDR3 reads TGTGCCAGCAGCTTGTTCGGGGAGACCCAGTACTTC.

The chain recombines TRBV9 with TRBJ1-1; D is unclear. V gave up 4 bases and J gave up 4 bases, with 17 bases separating them. Germline loops: CDR1 SGDLS, CDR2 YYNGEE. This CDR3 has 15 residues. DNA of the CDR3: TGTGCCAGCAGCCCAGAGGCCCGGAGGAGCACTGAAGCTTTCTTT. Amino acids: CASSPEARRSTEAFF.

V usage is TRBV5-1 and J usage is TRBJ2-2; D is perhaps TRBD2 (6 bases). Germline CDR1 and CDR2: SGHRS and YFSETQ. The germline V and J ends were trimmed by 4 bases and 2 bases, with 12 bases remaining between them. The CDR3 is 15 amino acids. The CDR3 spells CASSNSGTNTGELFF. The CDR3 nucleotides read TGCGCCAGCAGCAATAGCGGCACAAACACCGGGGAGCTGTTTTTT.

This clone showed up just a few times. The chain is built from TRBV28 and TRBJ1-4; TRBD1 agrees at 11 bases. CDR3 size: 15 residues. The germline gives CDR1 MDHEN, CDR2 SYDVKM. The V segment lost 7 bases and the J segment 8 bases; nucleotides outside the gene matches: 9. This CDR3 reads CASTDRTGGKEKLFF. As DNA, the CDR3 is TGTGCCAGCACCGACCGGACAGGGGGCAAAGAAAAACTGTTTTTT.

The chain combines TRBV6-5 with TRBJ2-7, with a tentative D call TRBD2 (5 bases). This CDR3 contains 16 residues. Germline V gene sequence: CDR1 MNHEY, CDR2 SVGAGI. The V gene lost 0 bases and the J gene lost 0 bases, with 12 bases spanning the gap. The CDR3 DNA reads TGTGCCAGCAGTTACTCGAGGCGGGCCAGCTCCTACGAGCAGTACTTC. Residues: CASSYSRRASSYEQYF.

The gene calls are TRBV18 and TRBJ1-2; TRBD1 matches 7 bases. The CDR3 consists of 15 residues. The junction had 3 bases not matched to a gene; V was cut back by 1 base and J by 1 base. The germline V gene encodes CDR1 KGHSH and CDR2 LQKENI. The CDR3 here is CASSPQQGINYGYTF. DNA for the CDR3: TGTGCCAGCTCACCACAACAGGGGATTAACTATGGCTACACCTTC.